Each of the 20 T cell receptor beta chains below was sequenced from the same sample in a study of T cells in Graves' hyperthyroidism and ophthalmopathy. Amplification yielded TCR beta CDR3 regions, with RNA transcripts as the source. TCR CDR3 underwent first-round RT-PCR with the HTBI primer set. TCRdb redid the calling of the multiplex PCR reads with MiXCR, one entry per CDR3 protein. Here the sample spans approximately 530,000 distinct CDR3 sequences, approximately 16% being singletons. Material for sequencing was blood. These receptors originate from a woman aged 18-35 years with Graves' hyperthyroidism.

This clonotype was detected many times. V is TRBV28 and J is TRBJ2-1; D may be TRBD2 (5 bases). The V end was cut by 4 bases, the J end by 2 bases, with 18 bases between. Germline CDR1 is MDHEN and CDR2 is SYDVKM. The CDR3 loop spans 17 amino acids. CDR3 residues: CASSSDYLAPAYNEQFF. For the CDR3, the DNA is TGTGCCAGCAGTTCCGACTACTTAGCGCCAGCCTACAATGAGCAGTTCTTC.

Ten or more counts support this clonotype. The chain uses TRBV3-1 and TRBJ2-1; TRBD2 agrees at 7 bases. V was clipped by 1 base and J by 5 bases; unmatched bases: 8. Germline V gene sequence: CDR1 LGHDT, CDR2 YNNKEL (reference sequence). The CDR3 covers 16 residues. The CDR3 DNA follows: TGTGCCAGCAGCCAAGTCAGAGCGGGGACCAACAATGAGCAGTTCTTC. Protein product: CASSQVRAGTNNEQFF.

This clonotype appeared many times. This rearrangement joins TRBV20-1 to TRBJ2-1; 8 nucleotides match TRBD2. The CDR3 loop spans 13 amino acids. J was trimmed by 7 bases and V by 5 bases; bases with no gene match: 7. Germline loops: CDR1 DFQATT, CDR2 SNEGSKA (reference sequence). CDR3 loop: CSASGLALNEQFF. The CDR3 DNA follows: TGCAGTGCTTCTGGACTAGCTCTAAATGAGCAGTTCTTC.

This clonotype was observed a few times. This chain's CDR3 is CASSSRGDEVLPDTQYF. Written as DNA, the CDR3 is TGTGCCAGCAGCTCTCGCGGGGACGAAGTGCTGCCAGATACGCAGTATTTT. The rearrangement links TRBV7-9 to TRBJ2-3, with a weak D call TRBD2 (6 bases). The germline V gene encodes CDR1 SEHNR and CDR2 FQNEAQ (reference sequence). Between the trimmed V and J ends, which lost 4 bases and 4 bases, there was a span of 21 bases. This CDR3 region has 17 residues.

This clonotype was seen repeatedly, ten times or more. The gene calls are TRBV6-1 and TRBJ2-3; D uncertain. Trimming left V 1 base short and J 0 bases short, with 11 bases between. The CDR3 extends over 16 amino acids. Germline loops: CDR1 MNHNS, CDR2 SASEGT. The CDR3 sequence: CASSEVGPTSTDTQYF. For the CDR3, the DNA is TGTGCCAGCAGTGAAGTGGGTCCTACTAGCACAGATACGCAGTATTTT.

This clonotype was seen more than once but under ten times. This rearrangement joins TRBV6-5 to TRBJ2-1; the D is unclear. Trimming removed 6 bases at V and 7 bases at J, with 13 bases between. CDR3 size: 13 residues. Germline V gene lookup returns CDR1 MNHEY and CDR2 SVGAGI. This CDR3 reads CASSITPRNEQFF. The CDR3 DNA is TGTGCCAGCAGCATTACTCCTAGAAATGAGCAGTTCTTC.

Notes on this clonotype: A much larger clone is a single base away; this may be a read error. This sequence joins TRBV11-2 and TRBJ2-4; D not certain. This CDR3 is built from 15 residues. Per germline, CDR1 SGHAT and CDR2 FQNNGV. The CDR3 reads CASSLSPGSQNMQYF. DNA for the CDR3: TGTGCCAGCAGCTTATCTCCCGGGTCCCAAAACATGCAGTACTTC.

The sample holds many counts of this clonotype. This chain uses TRBV28 with TRBJ2-1; D not certain. This CDR3 region has 15 residues. V lost 5 bases, J lost 3 bases, and 14 bases lay in between. Germline CDR1 is MDHEN and CDR2 is SYDVKM. Here the CDR3 reads CASSPPPPDYNEQFF. The CDR3 DNA reads as TGTGCCAGCAGTCCCCCCCCCCCGGACTACAATGAGCAGTTCTTC.

This clonotype has more than one count but fewer than ten. The V call is TRBV9, the J call TRBJ1-1, with unresolved D. Germline CDR1 reads SGDLS; CDR2 reads YYNGEE. There are 14 residues in the CDR3. V was clipped by 0 bases and J by 1 base, with 7 bases between them. CDR3 sequence: CASSVGNANTEAFF. DNA of the CDR3: TGTGCCAGCAGCGTAGGCAATGCGAACACTGAAGCTTTCTTT.

The gene calls are TRBV19 and TRBJ2-4, with 8 nucleotides matching TRBD2. The length of the CDR3 is 18 residues. V lost 5 bases and J lost 2; bases outside the gene matches: 14. Germline V gene sequence: CDR1 LNHDA, CDR2 SQIVND (reference sequence). CDR3 amino acids: CASSAYIASGGPKNIQYF. CDR3 bases: TGTGCCAGTAGTGCCTATATAGCTTCGGGAGGGCCCAAAAACATTCAGTACTTC.

This clonotype was picked up many times. The gene calls are TRBV5-6 and TRBJ1-5; D ambiguous. This CDR3 comprises 15 residues. Germline CDR1 and CDR2: SGHDT and YYEEEE. The ends were cut back, 0 bases at V and 2 bases at J, with 9 bases in the middle. The CDR3 DNA sequence: TGTGCCAGCAGCTTGGCGACGGGAGGCAATCAGCCCCAGCATTTT. Translated: CASSLATGGNQPQHF.

This rearrangement joins TRBV19 to TRBJ1-2, with D possibly TRBD1 on 5 matching bases. The CDR3 totals 14 residues. In germline, CDR1 is LNHDA, CDR2 SQIVND (reference sequence). Deletions cut 4 bases from V and 1 base from J, with 10 bases between. The chain's CDR3 is CASSTRQINYGYTF. DNA of the CDR3: TGTGCCAGTAGTACCCGACAGATTAACTATGGCTACACCTTC.

This clonotype was observed many times. The chain carries TRBV18 and TRBJ2-1; D gene ambiguous. The ends were cut back, 3 bases at V and 7 bases at J, with 10 bases in the middle. The CDR3 has 13 residues. Germline V gene data show CDR1 as KGHSH and CDR2 as LQKENI. The CDR3 nucleotides are TGTGCCAGCTCACCCCAGTTGCGAAATGAGCAGTTCTTC. It yields the protein CASSPQLRNEQFF.

This clonotype was seen ten or more times. The chain employs TRBV2 and TRBJ2-1; 9 bases match TRBD2. This CDR3 comprises 14 residues. Germline-derived CDR1 and CDR2 are SNHLY and FYNNEI. V was pared by 8 bases and J by 5 bases, with 7 bases of the junction left unmatched. CDR3: CASHRTSVNNEQFF. The CDR3, as DNA: TGTGCCAGCCACAGGACTAGCGTAAACAATGAGCAGTTCTTC.

In this sample, this clonotype turned up a few times. The rearrangement uses TRBV28 and TRBJ1-5; unclear D gene. Germline CDR1 reads MDHEN; CDR2 reads SYDVKM. CDR3 length: 12 residues. Between the trimmed V and J ends, which lost 7 bases and 2 bases, there was a span of 6 bases. This CDR3 reads CASKVGNQPQHF. The DNA for the CDR3 is TGTGCCAGCAAGGTGGGCAATCAGCCCCAGCATTTT. Drawing the rest from reference TRBV28 and TRBJ1-5, the complete variable domain is DVKVTQSSRYLVKRTGEKVFLECVQDMDHENMFWYRQDPGLGLRLIYFSYDVKMKEKGDIPEGYSVSREKKERFSLILESASTNQTSMYLCASKVGNQPQHFGDGTRLSIL.

The V gene is TRBV10-3, the J gene TRBJ2-1, with 13 bases fitting TRBD2. Germline loops: CDR1 ENHRY, CDR2 SYGVKD. The CDR3 loop spans 16 amino acids. V shed 2 bases and J 8 bases; nucleotides not matched to a gene: 6. The CDR3 DNA follows: TGTGCCATCAGTGAGCAAACTAGCGGGGGGGCCGATGAGCAGTTCTTC. Its translation is CAISEQTSGGADEQFF.

With respect to this clonotype: A junction end diverges from the germline sequence, so it may reflect a read error. This rearrangement joins TRBV19 to TRBJ2-2, with 12 bases that match TRBD2. Germline V gene data show CDR1 as LNHDA and CDR2 as SQIVND (reference sequence). The CDR3 is 18 residues long. The chain's CDR3 is CASSHPGTSGSNTGEPFF. CDR3 DNA sequence: TGTGCCAGTAGTCATCCCGGGACTAGCGGGTCCAACACCGGGGAGCCGTTTTTT.

This clonotype was seen repeatedly, ten times or more. This sequence joins TRBV12-3 or TRBV12-4 and TRBJ1-2; D gene ambiguous. Trimming cost V 6 bases and J 8 bases, with 19 bases left between them. This CDR3 has 14 amino acids. CDR3 protein: CASRWAGPFGGYTF. Written as DNA, the CDR3 is TGTGCCAGCAGGTGGGCCGGGCCCTTCGGGGGCTACACCTTC.

This clonotype appeared a few times. It may be a read error: a sequence one base away is much more abundant. The chain uses TRBV12-3 or TRBV12-4 and TRBJ2-7; a weak D match, TRBD1 (6 bases). There are 14 residues in the CDR3. Trimming stripped 6 bases from V and 2 bases from J, with 14 bases between. The CDR3 protein is CASRLGQRPYEQYF. In DNA, the CDR3 is TGTGCCAGCAGGCTAGGACAGAGGCCCTACGAGCAGTACTTC.

A few counts support this clonotype. V is TRBV6-5 and J is TRBJ2-1; a weak D match, TRBD1 (6 bases). In germline, CDR1 is MNHEY, CDR2 SVGAGI. The CDR3 spans 16 residues. Trimming left V 0 bases short and J 7 bases short, with 16 bases between. The CDR3 sequence: CASSYSSTGKANEQFF. CDR3 coding DNA: TGTGCCAGCAGTTACTCGTCCACAGGGAAGGCGAATGAGCAGTTCTTC.